This TCR beta chain is from a study of shared clonotypes between healthy human individuals (dated by TCRdb to about 2020). Turning to the overall study: A few men and a couple of women, aged 18 to 49 years, made up the cohort. Between about 0.8 and 9 billion PBMCs per donor were obtained by leukapheresis. For each donor, three plates each were used for CD4 naive and CD4 memory, two plates were used for CD8 naive, and one plate was used for CD8 memory. To increase sequencing depth and limit assay-specific biases, different laboratories used diverse techniques to prepare libraries and sequence TCR repertoires. The study deeply sequenced blood TCR repertoires of about 5 healthy adults to estimate repertoire size and the extent of clonotype sharing between individuals.

Overall study outcomes, separate from this receptor: Compared with non-shared clonotypes, clonotypes shared by all four sorted-subset donors had higher generation probabilities. Larger estimated clonotype richness was generally found for naive subsets than for memory subsets. Even with the large sequencing depth, rarefaction of the sorted-subset datasets indicated that sequencing was incomplete. The small number of donors limited the genetic and exposure-history diversity represented. Sampling was restricted to blood, and TCR repertoires in tissues likely differ from the TCR repertoires found in blood. Sharing across four donors was observed for approximately 5% of naive CD4, under 4% of naive CD8, 2.3% of memory CD4, and roughly 0.4% of memory CD8 clonotypes. Pairwise subsampling led to the expectation that sequencing depth would affect the degree of clonotype sharing among donors.

Using the deep immunoSEQ assay, multiplex PCR amplified TCR CDR3 regions from genomic DNA. For each cell subset, the extracted genomic DNA was distributed evenly across all wells of several immunoSEQ 96-well plates, and each plate served as one replicate. For sorted subsets, approximately 190 ng of genomic DNA, equivalent to tens of thousands of T cell genomes, went into each replicate PCR. Purified libraries were measured with a Qubit 3.0 fluorometer, size-checked on a Bioanalyzer 2100, and measured again with the KAPA Library Quantification kit. Every immunoSEQ 96-well plate was sequenced on a dedicated single-read 150-cycle Illumina NextSeq 550 flow cell. From the authors' description of their analysis: The immunoSEQ output contained only junctional sequences without quality scores, so filtering could not match that applied to full-length reads. To assign V/J genes and CDR3, sequences were annotated against IMGT germline references using PyIR, a Python wrapper for IgBLAST v1.9. Reads were filtered out if the reads had weak V/J assignments (E-value above 1e-6), no CDR3, stop codons, out-of-frame junctions, or ambiguous translated residues. V3J clonotypes were defined as sequences sharing an identical inferred V gene, J gene, and CDR3 amino acid sequence. Percentage overlap between repertoires was calculated by dividing the number of shared unique clonotypes by the size of the smaller repertoire. Richness of each repertoire was evaluated using RTK rarefaction, the Chao1 estimator, and Recon v2.1 estimates of unobserved clonotypes. For all TCRbeta clonotypes obtained by the gDNA method from a few donors, generation probabilities were computed with OLGA. TCRdb retrieved this table from immuneACCESS and kept in-frame rearrangements only. Not all clones are present; in checked studies, unresolved V genes account for under half, and no reason is known for the remainder. The D gene and trimming were derived from the DNA, and the V and J assignments and clone size from that table. Counted in this sample were 2,500,000 or so clones; over 85% of them appeared once. 0.35% to 0.45% of the sample is in the top ten clones.

Healthy HIV-negative adults with no recently reported acute infections or vaccinations were included as donors. Every donor was a Caucasian adult residing in Nashville, Tennessee, USA. CD4+ T cells were enriched by magnetic negative selection; naive cells were then positively selected on CD45RA, and the negative fraction formed the memory subset. After blood collection by leukapheresis, PBMCs were isolated using Ficoll-Histopaque density gradient centrifugation and then cryopreserved in the vapor phase of liquid nitrogen. Analytical flow cytometry was used to check the purity and quantity of each magnetically sorted T cell population. Each sorted fraction had its genomic DNA isolated and then quantified by UV absorbance on a Nanodrop 2000c. The CDR3 runs 13 amino acids, cysteine and phenylalanine included. Only CDR3 DNA remains: 39 bases, in frame from the first base. As encoded in the germline V gene, CDR1 is MNHNS while CDR2 is SASEGT. Between the V and J ends, shortened by 4 bases and 6 bases respectively, the junction contains 13 bases.

Only one count was recorded for this clone. Its antigen remains undetermined. No base-level quality is on record; no much larger clone is a single base apart. This receptor was obtained from a man between 18 and 35 years old in good health. Some clones in this sample may be carry-over from other donors' samples. The V gene is TRBV6-1 and the J gene is TRBJ2-7; TRBD1 is a possible D gene, resting on 6 matching bases. Material for sequencing was naive CD4+ T cells from PBMCs. What this sample's cell subset or site label stands for: CD45RA+ positively selected. At the DNA level, the sequence is TGTGCCAGCAGTGGGGGGCCCATCTCCGAGCAGTACTTC. This gives the protein CASSGGPISEQYF.